This TCR beta chain emerged from a study of blood T cell repertoires in COVID-19. Study-level background: Some COVID-19 samples were acute and others convalescent; all came from the United States, Italy and Spain. In each case, the material was cDNA or gDNA derived from T cells, B-cell-depleted T cells, or PBMCs.

The Seattle patients, enrolled during active infection, were followed longitudinally. The length of the CDR3 is 13 residues. Germline V gives CDR1 MNHEY, CDR2 SMNVEV (reference sequence). V lost 5 bases and J lost 5, with 13 bases in between. Original processing notes: Amplification from reference gene primers served as the basis for estimated nucleated cell counts. Here immunoSEQ multiplex PCR was the method, and the copy in TCRdb shows in-frame clones only, minus some. That table gives V, J and clone size, and the DNA gave D and trimming. This table holds 250,000 to 350,000 clones, approximately 84% found once.

The TCR originated in a human donor with COVID-19, enrolled during active disease. The donor label of this sample is uncertain. V is TRBV27 and J is TRBJ2-7; no clear D. The sequencing sample was made of peripheral blood. The CDR3 sequence: CASSDNMVDEQYF. Here the CDR3 DNA reads TGTGCCAGCAGTGACAACATGGTGGACGAGCAGTACTTC.